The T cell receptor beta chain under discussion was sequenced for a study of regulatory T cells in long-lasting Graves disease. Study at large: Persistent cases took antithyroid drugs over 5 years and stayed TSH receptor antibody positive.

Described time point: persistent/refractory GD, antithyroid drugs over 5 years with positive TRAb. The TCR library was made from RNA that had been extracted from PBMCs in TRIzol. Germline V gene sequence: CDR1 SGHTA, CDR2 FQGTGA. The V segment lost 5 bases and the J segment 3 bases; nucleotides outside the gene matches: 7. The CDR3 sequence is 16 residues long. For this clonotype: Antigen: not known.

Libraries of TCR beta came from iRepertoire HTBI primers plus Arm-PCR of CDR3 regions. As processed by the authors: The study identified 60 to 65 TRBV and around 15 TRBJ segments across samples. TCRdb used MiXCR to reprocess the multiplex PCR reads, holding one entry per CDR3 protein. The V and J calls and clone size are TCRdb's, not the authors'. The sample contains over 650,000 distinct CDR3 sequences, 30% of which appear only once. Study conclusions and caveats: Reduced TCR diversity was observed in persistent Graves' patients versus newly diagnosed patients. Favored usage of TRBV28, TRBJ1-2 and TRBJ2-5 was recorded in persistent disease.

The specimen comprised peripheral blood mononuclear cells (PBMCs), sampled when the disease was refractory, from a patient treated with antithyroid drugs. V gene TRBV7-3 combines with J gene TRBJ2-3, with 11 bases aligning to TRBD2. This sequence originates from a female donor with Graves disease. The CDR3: CASSAPLAGVTDTQYF. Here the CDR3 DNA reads TGTGCCAGCAGCGCCCCACTAGCGGGAGTGACAGATACGCAGTATTTT.